This T cell receptor beta chain was identified during a study of identical twins. TCRdb used MiXCR to reprocess the 5' RACE reads, holding one entry per CDR3 protein. The profile shows a few hundred thousand distinct CDR3 sequences, about 8.3% of them singletons. General study results and limits: Abundant cord blood beta clonotypes carried fewer insertions; memory repertoires showed none.

In regard to this clonotype: The antigen remains unidentified.

The data were also submitted as part of a second study, on yellow fever vaccine responses in identical twins.

This TCR was sampled from a woman aged 18-29 years in good health. Material for sequencing was CD8+ T cells sorted from blood.

CDR3 nucleotide sequence: TGTGCCAGCAGCTTGTACGAATGGGAGCAGTACTTC. It codes for CASSLYEWEQYF. The chain is built from TRBV11-2 and TRBJ2-7, with unresolved D. The CDR3 spans 12 residues. The V and J ends lost 3 bases and 7 bases respectively, with 10 bases between them. Germline V gene data show CDR1 as SGHAT and CDR2 as FQNNGV.